These 3 T cell receptor beta chains came from one sample sequenced in a study of T cell changes during pregnancy in multiple sclerosis. Clones were read by immunoSEQ multiplex PCR, and TCRdb kept only the in-frame ones, dropping some. This table has roughly 90,000 clones, 75% to 95% appearing once. Specimen: peripheral blood, collected in the first trimester of pregnancy. Receptor source: a female donor in good health, enrolled as a control in a pregnancy study.

On this clone: The sample has other DNA sequences that encode this CDR3 too. The chain combines TRBV4-3 with TRBJ2-5; possibly TRBD2 for D (6 bases). Germline CDR1 LGHNA, CDR2 YSLEER. The CDR3 contains 15 residues. Deletions cut 4 bases from V and 5 bases from J, with 17 bases between. The CDR3 DNA reads TGCGCCAGCAGCCCCCGAGGAGGGGTAAGGGAGACCCAGTACTTC. The encoded protein is CASSPRGGVRETQYF.

The chain uses TRBV7-6 and TRBJ2-7; the D gene is possibly TRBD2 (7 bases). V gave up 5 bases and J gave up 4 bases, with 12 bases separating them. This CDR3 region has 13 residues. Per the germline V gene, CDR1 is SGHVS and CDR2 is FNYEAQ. In nucleotides, the CDR3 is TGTGCCAGCAGCCGTGGGGGGGCTTACGAGCAGTACTTC. Translating it yields CASSRGGAYEQYF.

V gene TRBV6-5 combines with J gene TRBJ2-7; the match to TRBD1 covers 8 bases. V lost 4 bases and J lost 3; bases outside the gene matches: 5. Germline CDR1 MNHEY, CDR2 SVGAGI. The CDR3 runs to 14 residues. CDR3 nucleotide sequence: TGTGCCAGCAGTTCGGGACAGGTCTACTACGAGCAGTACTTC. It is translated as CASSSGQVYYEQYF.